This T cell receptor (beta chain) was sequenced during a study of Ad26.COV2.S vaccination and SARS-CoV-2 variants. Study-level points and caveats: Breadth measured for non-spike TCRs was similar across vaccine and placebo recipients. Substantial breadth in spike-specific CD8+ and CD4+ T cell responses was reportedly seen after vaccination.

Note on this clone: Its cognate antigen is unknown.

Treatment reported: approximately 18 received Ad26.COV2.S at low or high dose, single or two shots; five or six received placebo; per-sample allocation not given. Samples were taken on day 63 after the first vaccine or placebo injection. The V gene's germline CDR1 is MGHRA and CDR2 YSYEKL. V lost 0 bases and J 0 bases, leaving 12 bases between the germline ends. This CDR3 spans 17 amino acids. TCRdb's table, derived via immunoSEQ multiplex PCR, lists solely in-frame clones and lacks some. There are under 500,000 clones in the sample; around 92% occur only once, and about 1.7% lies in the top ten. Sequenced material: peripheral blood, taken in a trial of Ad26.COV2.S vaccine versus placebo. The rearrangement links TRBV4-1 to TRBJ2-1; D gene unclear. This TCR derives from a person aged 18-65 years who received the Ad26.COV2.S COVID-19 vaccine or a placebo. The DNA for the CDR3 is TGCGCCAGCAGCCAAGAAAAGTTATTAGTCTCCTACAATGAGCAGTTCTTC. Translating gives CASSQEKLLVSYNEQFF.